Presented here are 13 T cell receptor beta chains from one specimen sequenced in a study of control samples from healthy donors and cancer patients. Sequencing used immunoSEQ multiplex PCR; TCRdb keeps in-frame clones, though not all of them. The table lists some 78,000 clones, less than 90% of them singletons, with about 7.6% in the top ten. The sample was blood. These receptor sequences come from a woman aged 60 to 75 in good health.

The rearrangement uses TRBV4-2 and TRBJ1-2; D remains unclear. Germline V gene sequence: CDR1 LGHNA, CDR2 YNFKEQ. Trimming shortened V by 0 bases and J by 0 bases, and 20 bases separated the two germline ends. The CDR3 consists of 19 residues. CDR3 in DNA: TGTGCCAGCAGCCAAGATTCAGGTGGCAGTGACCTCACTAACTATGGCTACACCTTC. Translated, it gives CASSQDSGGSDLTNYGYTF.

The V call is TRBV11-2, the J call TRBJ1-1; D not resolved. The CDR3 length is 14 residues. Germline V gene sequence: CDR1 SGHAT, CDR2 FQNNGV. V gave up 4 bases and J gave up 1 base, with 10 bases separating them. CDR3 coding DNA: TGTGCCAGCAGCTCTCATTATTGGAACACTGAAGCTTTCTTT. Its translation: CASSSHYWNTEAFF.

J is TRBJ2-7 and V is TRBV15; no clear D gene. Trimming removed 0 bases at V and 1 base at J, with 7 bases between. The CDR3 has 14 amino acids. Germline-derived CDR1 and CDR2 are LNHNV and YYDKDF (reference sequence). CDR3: CATSRDLESYEQYF. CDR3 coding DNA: TGTGCCACCAGCAGAGATCTAGAATCCTACGAGCAGTACTTC. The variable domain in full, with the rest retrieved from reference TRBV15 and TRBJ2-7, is DAMVIQNPRYQVTQFGKPVTLSCSQTLNHNVMYWYQQKSSQAPKLLFHYYDKDFNNEADTPDNFQSRRPNTSFCFLDIRSPGLGDTAMYLCATSRDLESYEQYFGPGTRLTVT.

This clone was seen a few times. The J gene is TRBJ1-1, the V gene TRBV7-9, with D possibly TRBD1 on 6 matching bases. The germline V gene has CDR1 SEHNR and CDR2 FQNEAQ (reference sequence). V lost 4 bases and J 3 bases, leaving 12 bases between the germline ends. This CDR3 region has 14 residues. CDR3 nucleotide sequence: TGTGCCAGCAGCTCCAGGGGCAGGGACACTGAAGCTTTCTTT. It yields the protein CASSSRGRDTEAFF.

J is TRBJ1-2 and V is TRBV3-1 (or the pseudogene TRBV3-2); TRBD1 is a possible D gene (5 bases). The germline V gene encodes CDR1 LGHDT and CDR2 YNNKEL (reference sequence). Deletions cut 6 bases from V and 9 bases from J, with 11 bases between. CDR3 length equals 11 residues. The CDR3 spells CASSWGESYTF. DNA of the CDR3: TGTGCCAGCAGTTGGGGGGAGAGCTACACCTTC.

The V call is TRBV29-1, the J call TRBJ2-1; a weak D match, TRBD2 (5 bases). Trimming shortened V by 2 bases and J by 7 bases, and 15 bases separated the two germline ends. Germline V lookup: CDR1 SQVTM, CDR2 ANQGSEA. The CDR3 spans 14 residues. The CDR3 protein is CSVERRVASNEQFF. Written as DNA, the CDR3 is TGCAGCGTTGAAAGAAGAGTAGCGTCTAATGAGCAGTTCTTC.

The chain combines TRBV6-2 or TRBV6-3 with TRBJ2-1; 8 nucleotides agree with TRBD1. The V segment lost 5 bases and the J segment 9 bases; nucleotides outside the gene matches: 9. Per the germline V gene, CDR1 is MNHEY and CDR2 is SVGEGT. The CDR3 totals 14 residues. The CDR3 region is CASSNDRGWGEQFF. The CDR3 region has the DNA TGTGCCAGCAGTAACGACAGGGGATGGGGTGAGCAGTTCTTC.

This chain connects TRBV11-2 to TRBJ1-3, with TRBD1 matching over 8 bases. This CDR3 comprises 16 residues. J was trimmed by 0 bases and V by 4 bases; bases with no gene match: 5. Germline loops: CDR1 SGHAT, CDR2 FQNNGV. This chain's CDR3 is CASSSRTGNSGNTIYF. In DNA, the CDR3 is TGTGCCAGCAGCTCCCGGACAGGGAACTCTGGAAACACCATATATTTT.

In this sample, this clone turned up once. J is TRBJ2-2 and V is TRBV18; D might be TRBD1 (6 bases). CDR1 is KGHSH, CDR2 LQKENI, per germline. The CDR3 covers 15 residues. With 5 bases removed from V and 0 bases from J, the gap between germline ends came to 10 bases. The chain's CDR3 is CASSGQPANTGELFF. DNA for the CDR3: TGTGCCAGCTCAGGACAGCCGGCGAACACCGGGGAGCTGTTTTTT.

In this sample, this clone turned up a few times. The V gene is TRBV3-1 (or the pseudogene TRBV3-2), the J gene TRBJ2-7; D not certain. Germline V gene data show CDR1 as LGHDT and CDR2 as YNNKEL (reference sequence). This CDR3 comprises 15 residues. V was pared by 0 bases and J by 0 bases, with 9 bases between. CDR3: CASSQDPQNSYEQYF. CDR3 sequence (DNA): TGTGCCAGCAGCCAAGACCCACAGAACTCCTACGAGCAGTACTTC.

The CDR3 DNA reads as TGCGCCAGCAGCTTTGACAGGGAGTATGGCTACACCTTC. This encodes CASSFDREYGYTF. The chain uses TRBV5-1 and TRBJ1-2; 7 bases align to TRBD1. Germline-derived CDR1 and CDR2 are SGHRS and YFSETQ. The CDR3 is 13 amino acids. V lost 2 bases and J lost 5; bases outside the gene matches: 3.

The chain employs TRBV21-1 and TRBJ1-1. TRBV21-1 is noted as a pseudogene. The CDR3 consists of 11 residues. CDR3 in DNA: TGTGCCAGCGCGTCATGGGCTGAAGCTTTCTTT. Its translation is CASASWAEAFF.

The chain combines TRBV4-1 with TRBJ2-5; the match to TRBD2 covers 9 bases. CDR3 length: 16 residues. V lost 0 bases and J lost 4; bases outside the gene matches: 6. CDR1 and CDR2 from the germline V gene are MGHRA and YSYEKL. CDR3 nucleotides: TGCGCCAGCAGCCAAGAATACCTAGCGGGAACAGAGACCCAGTACTTC. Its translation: CASSQEYLAGTETQYF.